The clone carrying this TCR beta chain was observed a handful of times. The entry originates in a study of blood T cell repertoires in COVID-19. Background on the study: The samples span acute and convalescent COVID-19 from the United States, Italy and Spain. Sample material is recorded as cDNA or gDNA derived from T cells, B-cell-depleted T cells, or PBMCs.

The germline CDR1 and CDR2 sequences are MDHEN and SYDVKM. The CDR3 covers 16 residues. Losses at the gene ends were 2 bases for V and 2 bases for J; bases not matched to a gene: 3. In the authors' workflow: How many nucleated cells were present was estimated from reference gene primer amplification. Clones were read by immunoSEQ multiplex PCR, and TCRdb kept only the in-frame ones, dropping some. V and J calls and clone size follow that table, whereas D and trimming were derived from the DNA. Of about 100,000 clones listed, 90% to 95% are singletons. Material for sequencing was peripheral blood. This TCR derives from a human donor in a cohort sampled during active COVID-19. The rearrangement joins TRBV28 to TRBJ2-1, with 10 bases that match TRBD2. CDR3 nucleotide sequence: TGTGCCAGCAGTTTAGGCACTAGCGGGGCCTACAATGAGCAGTTCTTC. Protein: CASSLGTSGAYNEQFF.